This record covers a single T cell receptor (beta chain). Antigen unknown. The sample comes from a study of OX40 agonist ivuxolimab in advanced cancers. Study-wide points: Partial responders at 0.1-3.0 mg/kg showed near-lowest clonal expansion. The investigators did not determine what antigen specificity the expanded peripheral T cells had. Doses of 0.1 to 3.0 mg/kg were accompanied by clonal expansion of CD4+ and CD8+ blood T cells by week 6.

This CDR3 is built from 13 residues. Looked up from germline, CDR1 is SGHRS and CDR2 is YFSETQ. The V end lost 0 bases, the J end lost 5 bases, and 6 bases lay between the germline ends. Clones were sequenced by immunoSEQ multiplex PCR, and TCRdb holds only the in-frame ones, with some missing. The sample has 45,000 to 60,000 clones, around 90% seen once. Autoimmune disease history or systemic immunosuppression led to patients being barred. V usage is TRBV5-1 and J usage is TRBJ2-1; D is uncertain. The receptor was derived from an adult with an advanced solid tumor such as melanoma, head and neck, liver or kidney cancer. This sample comprised CD4+ or CD8+ T cells sorted from blood, obtained in a trial of the OX40 agonist ivuxolimab. The CDR3, as DNA: TGCGCCAGCAGCTTGGGGAGCCACAATGAGCAGTTCTTC. Protein: CASSLGSHNEQFF.